This entry is about one TCR beta chain. Its antigen is not identified. The data are from a study of graft-versus-host responses after intestinal transplantation. Whole-study results and caveats: The highest levels of circulating GvH clones went along with early declines in HvG clones after transplant. Detection of GvH clones occurred in recipient marrow, and some had their first appearance in ileum or blood.

The CDR3 covers 16 residues. With 1 base removed from V and 0 bases from J, the gap between germline ends came to 7 bases. From germline, CDR1 is KGHSH and CDR2 LQKENI. Sequenced by immunoSEQ multiplex PCR; TCRdb stores in-frame clones only, minus some. The table includes more than 95,000 clones, approximately 94% detected once. The gene calls are TRBV18 and TRBJ1-6; the D is unclear. The input for sequencing was unstimulated CD8+ T cells sorted from spleen or lymph node cells, taken before intestinal transplant. This receptor was obtained from a human donor who received an intestinal transplant. In DNA, the CDR3 is TGTGCCAGCTCACCACAGGACTACTCCTATAATTCACCCCTCCACTTT. Amino acids: CASSPQDYSYNSPLHF.